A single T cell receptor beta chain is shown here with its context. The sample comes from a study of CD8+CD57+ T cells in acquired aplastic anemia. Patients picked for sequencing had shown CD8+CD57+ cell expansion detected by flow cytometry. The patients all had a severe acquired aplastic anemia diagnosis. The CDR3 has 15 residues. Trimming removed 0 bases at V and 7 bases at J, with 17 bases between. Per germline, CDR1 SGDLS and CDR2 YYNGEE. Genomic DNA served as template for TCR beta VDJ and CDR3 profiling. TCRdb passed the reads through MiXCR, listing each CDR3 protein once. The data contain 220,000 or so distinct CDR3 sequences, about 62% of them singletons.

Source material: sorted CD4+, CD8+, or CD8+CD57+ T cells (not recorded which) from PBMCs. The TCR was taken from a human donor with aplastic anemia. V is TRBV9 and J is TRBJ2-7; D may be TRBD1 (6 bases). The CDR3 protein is CASSVVRGSLSEQYF. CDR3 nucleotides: TGTGCCAGCAGCGTAGTGAGGGGGAGTCTAAGTGAGCAGTACTTC.